This T cell receptor beta chain is from a study of follicular helper T cells after annual influenza vaccination. Looking at the study overall: After each seasonal flu vaccination, blood came on days 0, 7 and 28.

Survey level resolution was used for TCRB sequencing. Profiling relied on immunoSEQ multiplex PCR, and the TCRdb table lists in-frame clones only, not all of them. The sample lists thousands of clones; about 92% were seen once. The time point denotes: 2013-2014 season, 7 days after vaccination. Donors with HIV/AIDS, active malignancy, immunomodulators or active illness were excluded. Germline V gene data show CDR1 as SNHLY and CDR2 as FYNNEI. This CDR3 is 14 amino acids long. The V and J ends lost 5 bases and 5 bases respectively, with 14 bases between them. This chain connects TRBV2 to TRBJ2-3; D may be TRBD1 (5 bases). The clonotype originates from an adult who received the influenza vaccine. The source was CXCR5+ CD38- circulating T follicular helper cells from blood, collected 7 days after influenza vaccination. The subset was: circulating Tfh, non-naive CD4+CXCR5+PD-1+ (ICOS+CD38+ or ICOS-CD38-). In nucleotides, the CDR3 is TGTGCCAGCAGTCAACTGACAGATTTAGATACGCAGTATTTT. Its protein product is CASSQLTDLDTQYF.